These 32 T cell receptor beta chains were all obtained from the same sample, sequenced in a study of a mutant IDH1 vaccine in newly diagnosed glioma. Time point defined: week 47, end of study. A single vaccine dose contained 300 ug of mutant IDH1 20-mer peptide, and topical imiquimod was used with it. Which antigens these TCRs recognize remains unknown. Clones were read by immunoSEQ multiplex PCR, and TCRdb kept only the in-frame ones, dropping some. Found here are roughly 35,000 clones, roughly four fifths of them singletons; the top ten hold about 8.1%. The sample was PBMCs, taken from a glioma patient whose treatment included an IDH1 peptide vaccine. The receptors derive from a man in his forties with glioma.

The chain recombines TRBV11-2 with TRBJ2-7; TRBD2 is a possible D gene (6 bases). CDR3 length: 16 amino acids. Germline assignment: CDR1 SGHAT and CDR2 FQNNGV. The V end was cut by 4 bases, the J end by 2 bases, with 18 bases between. In DNA, the CDR3 is TGTGCCAGCAGCTCCTACTCCGGGACTTACACCTACGAGCAGTACTTC. Its protein is CASSSYSGTYTYEQYF.

The gene calls are TRBV29-1 and TRBJ2-3; D possibly matches TRBD1 or TRBD2 (5 bases each). This CDR3 is built from 17 residues. The V end was cut by 7 bases, the J end by 6 bases, with 29 bases between. CDR1 and CDR2 (germline): SQVTM, ANQGSEA. DNA of the CDR3: TGCAGCGCCGCCGGGGCCACCTTCGATCACTTGAGGGATACGCAGTATTTT. It specifies CSAAGATFDHLRDTQYF.

This chain connects TRBV2 to TRBJ2-1; 7 bases map to TRBD1. The germline CDR1 and CDR2 sequences are SNHLY and FYNNEI. The CDR3 length is 11 residues. V was clipped by 9 bases and J by 4 bases; unmatched bases: 0. The CDR3 here is CARGQYNEQFF. The CDR3 coding sequence is TGTGCCAGGGGACAGTACAATGAGCAGTTCTTC.

V usage is TRBV7-9 and J usage is TRBJ1-1; 8 positions match TRBD1. Germline values: CDR1 SEHNR, CDR2 FQNEAQ (reference sequence). This CDR3 has 15 amino acids. J lost 5 bases, V lost 3 bases, and 8 bases had no gene match. CDR3 sequence: CASSFPQGASTEAFF. DNA for the CDR3: TGTGCCAGCAGCTTTCCCCAGGGGGCCTCTACTGAAGCTTTCTTT.

The chain is built from TRBV5-6 and TRBJ2-7; D is perhaps TRBD1 (5 bases). This CDR3 contains 16 residues. The V gene's germline CDR1 is SGHDT and CDR2 YYEEEE. V was cut by 2 bases and J by 5 bases, with 20 bases left in between. The CDR3 region has the DNA TGTGCCAGCAGCTTTTTGAGGCGGCAGGGTGGCGACGAGCAGTACTTC. Its protein product is CASSFLRRQGGDEQYF.

The chain uses TRBV6-1 and TRBJ2-5; D might be TRBD1 (6 bases). Germline loops: CDR1 MNHNS, CDR2 SASEGT. Trimming pared 4 bases from V and 4 bases from J, leaving 13 bases between. The CDR3 consists of 14 residues. The CDR3 sequence: CASSALQGGETQYF. The CDR3 bases are TGTGCCAGCAGTGCCCTACAGGGCGGAGAGACCCAGTACTTC.

This clone showed up just a few times. The CDR3, as DNA: TGTGCCAGCAGCTTAGCGATGCAAGCTTTCTTT. Its protein product is CASSLAMQAFF. The chain couples TRBV11-2 to TRBJ1-1; no definite D call. The V gene lost 1 base and the J gene lost 9 bases, with 6 bases spanning the gap. The length of the CDR3 is 11 residues. Germline CDR1 reads SGHAT; CDR2 reads FQNNGV.

The genes are TRBV9 and TRBJ2-1, with 8 positions matching TRBD2. V lost 1 base to trimming and J lost 10 bases; unmatched junction nucleotides: 16. The CDR3 runs 17 residues. Germline-derived CDR1 and CDR2 are SGDLS and YYNGEE. CDR3 protein: CASSVMSGSISFGEQFF. The CDR3 nucleotides are TGTGCCAGCAGCGTAATGAGCGGGAGTATCTCTTTCGGAGAGCAGTTCTTC.

The chain couples TRBV4-3 to TRBJ2-7, with D perhaps TRBD1 (6 bases). The CDR3 runs to 17 residues. CDR1 and CDR2 from the germline V gene are LGHNA and YSLEER. V lost 0 bases and J 3 bases, leaving 18 bases between the germline ends. The CDR3 loop reads CASSQDDGQPLSYEQYV. DNA of the CDR3: TGCGCCAGCAGCCAAGACGATGGACAGCCACTGAGCTACGAGCAGTACGTC.

The V gene is TRBV19, the J gene TRBJ2-1; 8 bases fit TRBD2. CDR1 LNHDA and CDR2 SQIVND come from the germline V gene (reference sequence). The CDR3 consists of 16 residues. J lost 4 bases, V lost 5 bases, and 10 bases had no gene match. The CDR3: CASSSPTGRDYNEQFF. The CDR3 nucleotides read TGTGCCAGTAGTTCCCCTACCGGGAGGGATTACAATGAGCAGTTCTTC.

The genes are TRBV7-2 and TRBJ2-3; 8 nucleotides match TRBD2. Germline V gene data show CDR1 as SGHTA and CDR2 as FQGNSA. J lost 2 bases, V lost 3 bases, and 4 bases had no gene match. The CDR3 runs 15 residues. The CDR3 nucleotides are TGTGCCAGCAGCTTGTTAGCGGGGTACACAGATACGCAGTATTTT. This sequence encodes CASSLLAGYTDTQYF.

The chain recombines TRBV29-1 with TRBJ1-1; D perhaps matches TRBD1 (5 bases). V dropped 4 bases and J dropped 5 bases, with 11 bases sitting between them. CDR3 length: 12 residues. The germline V gene has CDR1 SQVTM and CDR2 ANQGSEA. Here the CDR3 reads CSVVGGLTEAFF. CDR3 sequence (DNA): TGCAGCGTTGTTGGGGGGTTAACTGAAGCTTTCTTT.

The rearrangement joins TRBV19 to TRBJ1-2; weak D call: TRBD1 (5 bases). V was trimmed by 2 bases and J by 1 base, leaving 5 bases between them. Germline V lookup: CDR1 LNHDA, CDR2 SQIVND (reference sequence). This CDR3 is built from 13 residues. The CDR3, as DNA: TGTGCCAGTAGTATACAGGGTAACTATGGCTACACCTTC. Translating gives CASSIQGNYGYTF.

V and J are TRBV6-6 and TRBJ1-5; D is ambiguous. The V gene's germline CDR1 is MNHNY and CDR2 SVGAGI (reference sequence). Trimming pared 6 bases from V and 1 base from J, leaving 4 bases between. The CDR3 has 12 amino acids. This CDR3 is CASRDSNQPQHF. DNA for the CDR3: TGTGCCAGCAGAGACAGCAATCAGCCCCAGCATTTT.

This clone was detected once. This chain links TRBV25-1 with TRBJ2-5; D is perhaps TRBD2 (7 bases). V was pared by 8 bases and J by 2 bases, with 15 bases between. The CDR3 has 14 amino acids. In germline, CDR1 is MGHDK, CDR2 SYGVNS. CDR3: CASRQGREQETQYF. The CDR3 DNA reads TGTGCCAGCCGCCAGGGGAGGGAGCAAGAGACCCAGTACTTC.

The chain carries TRBV19 and TRBJ2-4; 8 nucleotides line up with TRBD2. The trim removed 3 bases at V and 6 bases at J, leaving 7 bases unmatched. Germline CDR1 and CDR2: LNHDA and SQIVND (reference sequence). CDR3 length: 15 residues. CDR3: CASSISGIILNIQYF. The DNA for the CDR3 is TGTGCCAGTAGTATTAGCGGGATTATCTTAAACATTCAGTACTTC.

The rearrangement links TRBV6-5 to TRBJ1-5; a possible D gene is TRBD1 (6 bases). This CDR3 is 13 amino acids long. With 7 bases removed from V and 2 bases from J, the gap between germline ends came to 9 bases. CDR1 and CDR2 from the germline V gene are MNHEY and SVGAGI. CDR3 sequence: CASKGGGNQPQHF. CDR3 DNA: TGTGCCAGCAAAGGGGGAGGCAATCAGCCCCAGCATTTT.

The V call is TRBV6-6, the J call TRBJ2-7; a possible D gene is TRBD2 (5 bases). Trimming took 4 bases from V and 3 from J, leaving 10 bases between them. Germline lookup yields CDR1 MNHNY and CDR2 SVGAGI (reference sequence). The CDR3 is 13 residues long. CDR3 DNA: TGTGCCAGCAGTTTAGCGAACGGCTACGAGCAGTACTTC. Residues: CASSLANGYEQYF.

V usage is TRBV5-8 and J usage is TRBJ1-1; no clear D. The CDR3 totals 17 residues. Trimming pared 4 bases from V and 0 bases from J, leaving 19 bases between. CDR1 and CDR2 from the germline V gene are SGHTS and YDEGEE. CDR3 DNA: TGTGCCAGCAGCGCCCTCCGGGAAAGCCCCTTGAACACTGAAGCTTTCTTT. This sequence encodes CASSALRESPLNTEAFF.

The genes are TRBV7-9 and TRBJ2-3; TRBD2 is a possible D gene (6 bases). V lost 5 bases, J lost 0 bases, and 21 bases lay in between. This CDR3 comprises 18 residues. Germline lookup yields CDR1 SEHNR and CDR2 FQNEAQ (reference sequence). The DNA of the CDR3 is TGTGCCAGCAGCCTCCTCCCGCGACTAGGAACTAGCACAGATACGCAGTATTTT. Translated: CASSLLPRLGTSTDTQYF.

This chain connects TRBV7-9 to TRBJ2-5, with D perhaps TRBD2 (5 bases). The J call may be wrong; the DNA end is better matched by TRBJ2-7. This CDR3 has 13 residues. Germline CDR1 and CDR2: SEHNR and FQNEAQ (reference sequence). The chain's CDR3 is CASSSRGSYEQYF. In DNA, the CDR3 is TGTGCCAGCAGCTCCCGGGGCTCCTACGAGCAGTACTTC.

The chain carries TRBV18 and TRBJ2-3; D gene unclear. CDR3 length: 14 amino acids. V dropped 0 bases and J dropped 1 base, with 5 bases sitting between them. CDR1 and CDR2 (germline): KGHSH, LQKENI. CDR3 nucleotides: TGTGCCAGCTCACCACCGCGAGGCACAGATACGCAGTATTTT. Its protein product is CASSPPRGTDTQYF.

A single count supports this clone. The chain carries TRBV19 and TRBJ2-2; 13 positions match TRBD2. V was clipped by 4 bases and J by 2 bases; unmatched bases: 7. The CDR3 runs to 18 residues. From germline, CDR1 is LNHDA and CDR2 SQIVND (reference sequence). The chain's CDR3 is CASSRGLAGLINTGELFF. CDR3 nucleotide sequence: TGTGCCAGTAGTAGGGGACTAGCGGGGCTAATTAACACCGGGGAGCTGTTTTTT.

This clone showed up just a few times. V gene TRBV14 combines with J gene TRBJ1-1; D call uncertain. There are 14 residues in the CDR3. The germline gives CDR1 SGHDN, CDR2 FVKESK. The V end was cut by 6 bases, the J end by 2 bases, with 13 bases between. For the CDR3, the DNA is TGTGCCAGCAGGCCTCAACTGCCAAACACTGAAGCTTTCTTT. This sequence encodes CASRPQLPNTEAFF.

The gene calls are TRBV29-1 and TRBJ1-2; D may be TRBD1 (6 bases). The CDR3 loop spans 13 amino acids. Trimming pared 8 bases from V and 7 bases from J, leaving 20 bases between. The germline gives CDR1 SQVTM, CDR2 ANQGSEA. The CDR3 reads CSSRRAGDFGYTF. The CDR3 coding sequence is TGCAGCTCCCGGCGGGCAGGGGACTTTGGCTACACCTTC.

The chain is built from TRBV18 and TRBJ1-5, with 7 positions matching TRBD1. Germline lookup yields CDR1 KGHSH and CDR2 LQKENI. V shed 4 bases, J shed 7 bases, and the junction held 4 bases outside the gene matches. This CDR3 contains 13 residues. The CDR3 DNA reads TGTGCCAGCTCACGGGAAGGGGGCCAGCCCCAGCATTTT. Translating it yields CASSREGGQPQHF.

The chain is built from TRBV9 and TRBJ2-7, with TRBD2 matching 7 bases. This CDR3 region has 17 residues. CDR1 and CDR2 from the germline V gene are SGDLS and YYNGEE. V was clipped by 3 bases and J by 4 bases; unmatched bases: 16. The CDR3 nucleotides read TGTGCCAGCAGCGAGGCCCCATCCGGGAGGCTCGGGTACGAGCAGTACTTC. Translating gives CASSEAPSGRLGYEQYF.

This clone was picked up a small number of times. V is TRBV7-6 and J is TRBJ2-2; 7 bases fit TRBD1. This CDR3 region has 15 residues. V was clipped by 1 base and J by 7 bases; unmatched bases: 6. Germline-derived CDR1 and CDR2 are SGHVS and FNYEAQ. CDR3 DNA: TGTGCCAGCAGCTTAGTCGACAGGGCGATCGGGGAGCTGTTTTTT. Translating gives CASSLVDRAIGELFF.

CDR3 region: CASRRTGWEQYF. The CDR3 bases are TGTGCCAGCAGGCGGACAGGGTGGGAGCAGTACTTC. The rearrangement joins TRBV14 to TRBJ2-7; the match to TRBD1 covers 8 bases. The CDR3 spans 12 residues. The germline gives CDR1 SGHDN, CDR2 FVKESK. Unmatched junction bases numbered 5, after V lost 6 bases and J lost 7 bases.

The chain's CDR3 is CASSSPTSGSYEQYF. The CDR3 DNA reads as TGTGCCAGCAGCTCCCCGACTAGCGGGTCCTACGAGCAGTACTTC. The V gene is TRBV5-4, the J gene TRBJ2-7; 10 bases map to TRBD2. Germline trimming cut 3 bases from V and 1 base from J; bases unmatched to any gene: 4. Germline-derived CDR1 and CDR2 are SGHNT and YYREEE (reference sequence). The CDR3 extends over 15 amino acids. Based on the CDR3 plus reference TRBV5-4 and TRBJ2-7, the full variable domain is ETGVTQSPTHLIKTRGQQVTLRCSSQSGHNTVSWYQQALGQGPQFIFQYYREEENGRGNFPPRFSGLQFPNYSSELNVNALELDDSALYLCASSSPTSGSYEQYFGPGTRLTVT.

The CDR3 spells CASSLGMGVWPGTDTQYF. The CDR3 DNA follows: TGTGCCAGCAGCTTGGGGATGGGGGTTTGGCCTGGCACAGATACGCAGTATTTT. The V call is TRBV5-6, the J call TRBJ2-3; either TRBD1 or TRBD2 may supply D (5 bases each). The CDR3 runs 18 residues. V lost 0 bases and J lost 1, with 18 bases in between. Germline values: CDR1 SGHDT, CDR2 YYEEEE.

The chain uses TRBV5-6 and TRBJ2-6; maybe TRBD2 (6 bases). The CDR3 has 18 amino acids. V was pared by 1 base and J by 0 bases, with 14 bases between. Germline values: CDR1 SGHDT, CDR2 YYEEEE. CDR3: CASSLTSWITSGANVLTF. The CDR3 DNA follows: TGTGCCAGCAGCTTGACTAGCTGGATAACCTCTGGGGCCAACGTCCTGACTTTC.